This T cell receptor beta chain was sequenced in a study of T cells after yellow fever vaccination. The study made its TCR cDNA through 5'RACE template switching. That step introduced a universal primer site along with UMIs. In TCRdb, the 5' RACE reads were re-called with MiXCR into one record per CDR3 protein. The sample lists about 320,000 distinct CDR3 sequences; 3.5% to 4.5% were seen once. The CDR3 is 15 amino acids. Trimming left V 0 bases short and J 1 base short, with 9 bases between. CDR1 LGHNA and CDR2 YNFKEQ come from the germline V gene. Notes on the study in general: Clonotypes found in both CD4 and CD8 compartments made up a small share.

This clonotype was found a few times. As yet, its antigen is unknown. The clonotype originates from a man aged 18 to 29 who received the YFV17D yellow fever vaccine. The chain employs TRBV4-2 and TRBJ1-2, with D uncertain. This specimen was PBMCs, taken 15 days after the yellow fever booster vaccination. This CDR3 reads CASSQDLWGNYGYTF. Written as DNA, the CDR3 is TGTGCCAGCAGCCAAGATCTTTGGGGTAACTATGGCTACACCTTC.